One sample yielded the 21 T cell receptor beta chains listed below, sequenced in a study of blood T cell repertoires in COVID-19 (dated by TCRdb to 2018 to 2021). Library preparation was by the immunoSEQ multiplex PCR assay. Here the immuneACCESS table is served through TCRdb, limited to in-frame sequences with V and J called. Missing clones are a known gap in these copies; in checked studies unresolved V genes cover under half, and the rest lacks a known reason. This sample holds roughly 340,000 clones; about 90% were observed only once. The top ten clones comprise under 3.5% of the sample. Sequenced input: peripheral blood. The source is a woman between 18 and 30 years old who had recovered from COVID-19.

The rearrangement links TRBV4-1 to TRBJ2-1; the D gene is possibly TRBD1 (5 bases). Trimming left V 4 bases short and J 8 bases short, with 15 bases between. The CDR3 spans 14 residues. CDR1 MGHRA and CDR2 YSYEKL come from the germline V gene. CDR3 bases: TGCGCCAGCAGCCGGACAATGTTAGGGGATGAGCAGTTCTTC. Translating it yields CASSRTMLGDEQFF.

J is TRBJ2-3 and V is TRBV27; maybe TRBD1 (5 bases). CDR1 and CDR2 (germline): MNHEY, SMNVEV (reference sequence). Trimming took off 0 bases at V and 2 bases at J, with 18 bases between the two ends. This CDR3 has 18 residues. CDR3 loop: CASSLSFYQAGLTDTQYF. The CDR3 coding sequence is TGTGCCAGCAGTTTATCCTTCTATCAGGCAGGGCTCACAGATACGCAGTATTTT.

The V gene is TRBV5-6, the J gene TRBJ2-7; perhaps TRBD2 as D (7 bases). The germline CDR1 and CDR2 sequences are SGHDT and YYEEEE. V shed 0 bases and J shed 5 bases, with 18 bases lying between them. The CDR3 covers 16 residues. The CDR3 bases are TGTGCCAGCAGCTTGGCCGTGGGGGGGCTCAGGGACGAGCAGTACGTC. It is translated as CASSLAVGGLRDEQYV.

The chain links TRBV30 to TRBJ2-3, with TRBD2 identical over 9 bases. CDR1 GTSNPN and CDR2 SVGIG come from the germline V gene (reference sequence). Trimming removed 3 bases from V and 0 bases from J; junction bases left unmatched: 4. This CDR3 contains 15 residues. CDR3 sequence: CAWSFSGGSTDTQYF. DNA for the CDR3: TGTGCCTGGAGCTTTAGCGGGGGTAGCACAGATACGCAGTATTTT.

CDR3 amino acids: CASSTTDRGGPYNEQFF. The CDR3 coding sequence is TGTGCCAGCAGCACCACCGACAGGGGAGGGCCCTACAATGAGCAGTTCTTC. The chain joins TRBV5-6 to TRBJ2-1; a possible D gene is TRBD1 (8 bases). Germline V gene lookup returns CDR1 SGHDT and CDR2 YYEEEE. V lost 4 bases, J lost 2 bases, and 19 bases lay in between. This CDR3 comprises 17 residues.

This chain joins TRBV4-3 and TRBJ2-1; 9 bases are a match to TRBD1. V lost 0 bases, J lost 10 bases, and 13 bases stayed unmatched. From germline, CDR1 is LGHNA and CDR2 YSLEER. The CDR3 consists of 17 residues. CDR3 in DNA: TGCGCCAGCAGCCAAGATGGGGGACAGGGATTTCGGAGGGAGCAGTTCTTC. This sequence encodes CASSQDGGQGFRREQFF.

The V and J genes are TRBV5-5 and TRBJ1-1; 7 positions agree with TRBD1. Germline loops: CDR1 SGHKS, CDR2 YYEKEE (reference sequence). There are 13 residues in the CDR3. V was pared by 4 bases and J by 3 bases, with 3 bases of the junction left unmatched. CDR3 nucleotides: TGTGCCAGCAGCCTCAGGGGGGACACTGAAGCTTTCTTT. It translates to CASSLRGDTEAFF.

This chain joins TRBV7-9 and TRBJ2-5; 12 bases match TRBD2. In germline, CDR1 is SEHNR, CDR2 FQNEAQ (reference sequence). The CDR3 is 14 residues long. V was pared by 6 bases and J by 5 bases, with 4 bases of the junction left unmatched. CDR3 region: CASRETSGSETQYF. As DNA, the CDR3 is TGTGCCAGCAGGGAGACTAGCGGGAGTGAGACCCAGTACTTC.

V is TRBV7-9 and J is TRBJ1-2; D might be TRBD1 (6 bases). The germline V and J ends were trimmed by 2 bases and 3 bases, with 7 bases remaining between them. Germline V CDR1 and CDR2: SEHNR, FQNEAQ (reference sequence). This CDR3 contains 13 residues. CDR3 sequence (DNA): TGTGCCAGCAGCTTAAGACAGGACTATGGCTACACCTTC. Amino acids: CASSLRQDYGYTF.

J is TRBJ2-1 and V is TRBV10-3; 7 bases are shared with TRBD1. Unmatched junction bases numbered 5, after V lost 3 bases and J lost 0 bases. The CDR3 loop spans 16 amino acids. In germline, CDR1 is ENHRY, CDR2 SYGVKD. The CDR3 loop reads CAISENDRVSYNEQFF. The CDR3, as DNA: TGTGCCATCAGTGAAAATGACAGGGTCTCCTACAATGAGCAGTTCTTC.

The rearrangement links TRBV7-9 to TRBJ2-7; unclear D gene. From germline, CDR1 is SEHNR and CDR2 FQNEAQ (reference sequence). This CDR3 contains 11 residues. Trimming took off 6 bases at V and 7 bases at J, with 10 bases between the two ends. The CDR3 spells CASSPNLEQYV. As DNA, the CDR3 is TGTGCCAGCAGTCCCAACTTGGAGCAGTACGTC.

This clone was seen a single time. The CDR3 bases are TGTGCCAGCAGCTTAGGAACCAGCGGGAGTCAAGAGACCCAGTACTTC. Residues: CASSLGTSGSQETQYF. The rearrangement links TRBV7-2 to TRBJ2-5; 8 positions agree with TRBD2. With V trimmed by 1 base and J by 2 bases, 6 bases remained unmatched. The germline gives CDR1 SGHTA, CDR2 FQGNSA. This CDR3 has 16 amino acids.

CDR3 protein: CASSPWGRDGYTF. In nucleotides, the CDR3 is TGTGCCAGCTCACCATGGGGGCGGGATGGCTACACCTTC. The rearrangement uses TRBV18 and TRBJ1-2; weak D call: TRBD1 (6 bases). Germline V CDR1 and CDR2: KGHSH, LQKENI. Deletions cut 2 bases from V and 6 bases from J, with 10 bases between. This CDR3 has 13 residues.

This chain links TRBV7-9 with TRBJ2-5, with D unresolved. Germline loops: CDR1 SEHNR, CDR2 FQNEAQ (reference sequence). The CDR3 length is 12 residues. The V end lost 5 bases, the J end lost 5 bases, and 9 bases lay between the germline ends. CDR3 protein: CASSEDRETQYF. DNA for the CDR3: TGTGCCAGCAGCGAGGATAGGGAGACCCAGTACTTC.

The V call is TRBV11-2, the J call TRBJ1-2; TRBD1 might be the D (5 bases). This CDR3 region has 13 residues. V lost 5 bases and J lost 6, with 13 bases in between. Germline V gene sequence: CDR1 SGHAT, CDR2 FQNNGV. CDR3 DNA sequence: TGTGCCAGCAGCGCGGGACGGAGTCATGGCTACACCTTC. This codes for CASSAGRSHGYTF.

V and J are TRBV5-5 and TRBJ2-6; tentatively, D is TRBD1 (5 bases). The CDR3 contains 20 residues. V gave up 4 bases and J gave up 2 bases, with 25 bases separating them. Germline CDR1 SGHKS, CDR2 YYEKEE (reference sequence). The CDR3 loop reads CASSKPPDTEKGPGANVLTF. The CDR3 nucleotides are TGTGCCAGCAGCAAGCCCCCGGACACCGAAAAGGGTCCTGGGGCCAACGTCCTGACTTTC.

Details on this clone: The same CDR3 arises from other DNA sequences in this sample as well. The CDR3 sequence is CASSPRDRVNTEAFF. The DNA for the CDR3 is TGTGCCAGCAGCCCCAGGGACAGGGTAAACACTGAAGCTTTCTTT. This rearrangement joins TRBV11-3 to TRBJ1-1; TRBD1 aligns across 9 bases. The CDR3 covers 15 residues. Germline V CDR1 and CDR2: SGHNT, YENEEA. The junction had 6 bases not matched to a gene; V was cut back by 5 bases and J by 2 bases.

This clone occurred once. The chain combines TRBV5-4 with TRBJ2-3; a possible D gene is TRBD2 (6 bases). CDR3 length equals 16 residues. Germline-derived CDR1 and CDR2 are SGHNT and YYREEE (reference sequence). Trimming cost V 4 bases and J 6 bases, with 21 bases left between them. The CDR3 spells CASSPTPPGAGDTQYF. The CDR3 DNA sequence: TGTGCCAGCAGCCCCACCCCCCCCGGGGCGGGGGATACGCAGTATTTT.

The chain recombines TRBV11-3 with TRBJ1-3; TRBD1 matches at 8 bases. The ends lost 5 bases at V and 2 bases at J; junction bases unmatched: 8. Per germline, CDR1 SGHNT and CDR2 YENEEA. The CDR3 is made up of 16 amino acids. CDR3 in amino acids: CASSRTGWGTGNTIYF. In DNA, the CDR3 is TGTGCCAGCAGCCGGACAGGGTGGGGAACTGGAAACACCATATATTTT.

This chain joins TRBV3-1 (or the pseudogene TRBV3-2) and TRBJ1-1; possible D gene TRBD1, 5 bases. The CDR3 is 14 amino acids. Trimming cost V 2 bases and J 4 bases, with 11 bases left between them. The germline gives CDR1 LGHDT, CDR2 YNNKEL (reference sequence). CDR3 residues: CASSQREGSTEAFF. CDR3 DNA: TGTGCCAGCAGCCAAAGGGAGGGGAGCACTGAAGCTTTCTTT.

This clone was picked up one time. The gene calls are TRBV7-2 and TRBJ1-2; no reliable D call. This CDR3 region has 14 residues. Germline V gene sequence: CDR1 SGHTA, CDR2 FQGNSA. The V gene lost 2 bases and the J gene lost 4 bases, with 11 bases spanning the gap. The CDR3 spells CASSLNIGVYGYTF. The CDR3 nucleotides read TGTGCCAGCAGCTTAAATATCGGTGTCTATGGCTACACCTTC. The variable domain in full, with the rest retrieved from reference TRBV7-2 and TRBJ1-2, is GAGVSQSPSNKVTEKGKDVELRCDPISGHTALYWYRQSLGQGLEFLIYFQGNSAPDKSGLPSDRFSAERTGGSVSTLTIQRTQQEDSAVYLCASSLNIGVYGYTFGSGTRLTVV.